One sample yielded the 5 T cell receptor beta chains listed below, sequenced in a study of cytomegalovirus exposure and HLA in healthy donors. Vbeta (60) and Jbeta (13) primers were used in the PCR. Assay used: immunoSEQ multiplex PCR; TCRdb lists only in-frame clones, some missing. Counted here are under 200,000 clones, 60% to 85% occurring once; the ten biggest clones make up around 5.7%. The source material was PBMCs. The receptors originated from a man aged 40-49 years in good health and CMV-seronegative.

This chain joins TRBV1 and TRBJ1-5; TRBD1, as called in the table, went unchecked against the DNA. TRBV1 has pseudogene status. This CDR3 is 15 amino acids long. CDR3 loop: CTSCTGHHSNQPQHF. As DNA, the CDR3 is TGCACCAGCTGTACGGGACACCATAGCAATCAGCCCCAGCATTTT.

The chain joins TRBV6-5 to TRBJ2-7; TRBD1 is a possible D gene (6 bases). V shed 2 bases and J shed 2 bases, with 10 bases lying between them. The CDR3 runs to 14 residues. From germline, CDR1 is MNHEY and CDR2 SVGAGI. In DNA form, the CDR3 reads TGTGCCAGCAGTTACGGGGACAAGGCCTACGAGCAGTACTTC. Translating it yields CASSYGDKAYEQYF.

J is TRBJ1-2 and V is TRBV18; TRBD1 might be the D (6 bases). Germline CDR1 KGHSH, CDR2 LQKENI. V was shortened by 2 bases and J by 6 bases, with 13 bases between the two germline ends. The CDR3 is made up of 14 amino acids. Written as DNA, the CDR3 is TGTGCCAGCTCACCAGGGGGGGACACACATGGCTACACCTTC. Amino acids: CASSPGGDTHGYTF.

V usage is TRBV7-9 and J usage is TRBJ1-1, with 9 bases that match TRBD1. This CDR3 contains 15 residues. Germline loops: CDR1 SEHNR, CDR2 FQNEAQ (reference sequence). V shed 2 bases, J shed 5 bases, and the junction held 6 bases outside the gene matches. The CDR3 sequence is CASSLPWDRVTEAFF. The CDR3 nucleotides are TGTGCCAGCAGCTTACCCTGGGACAGGGTTACTGAAGCTTTCTTT.

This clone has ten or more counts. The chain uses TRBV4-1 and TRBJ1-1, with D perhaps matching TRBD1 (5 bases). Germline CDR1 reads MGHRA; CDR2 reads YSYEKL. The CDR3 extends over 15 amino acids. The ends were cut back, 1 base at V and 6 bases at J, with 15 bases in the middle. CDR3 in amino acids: CASSQGMGGTAEAFF. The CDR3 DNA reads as TGCGCCAGCAGCCAAGGGATGGGGGGGACGGCTGAAGCTTTCTTT.